Below, one T cell receptor (beta chain) is given with its context. What it recognizes is unknown. The assay was immunoSEQ multiplex PCR, and TCRdb's table has in-frame clones only and misses some. The sample carries around 160,000 clones, under 95% recorded once. The sample is drawn from a study of T cell responses to AZD1222 COVID-19 vaccine. Overall study findings and caveats: Repertoires were collected only later (after the peak T cell response had occurred).

Per the germline V gene, CDR1 is SGHTA and CDR2 is FQGTGA. The length of the CDR3 is 17 residues. V lost 3 bases to trimming and J lost 3 bases; unmatched junction nucleotides: 8. This receptor was identified in an adult in good health. The chain links TRBV7-3 to TRBJ2-2; TRBD2 matches at 9 bases. The sample in question was peripheral blood, obtained on day 0 of AZD1222 vaccination. CDR3 DNA: TGTGCCAGCAGCTTTGGGGGAGCGGGAGGACACACCGGGGAGCTGTTTTTT. It encodes CASSFGGAGGHTGELFF.